This T cell receptor beta chain was retrieved from a study of T-cell reconstitution after alpha-beta-depleted transplantation in children. The table lists this clonotype with many counts. Unique molecular identifiers were incorporated during preparation of the TCRbeta library. TCRdb used MiXCR to reprocess the PCR reads, holding one entry per CDR3 protein. Here the sample spans more than 200,000 distinct CDR3 sequences, approximately 9.8% being singletons. CDR1 MNHEY and CDR2 SVGAGI come from the germline V gene. The CDR3 extends over 14 amino acids. Trimming took 0 bases from V and 7 from J, leaving 13 bases between them.

The chain carries TRBV6-5 and TRBJ2-7, with D uncertain. The clonotype was recovered from a human donor who donated a stem cell graft to a child with SCID. The source material was PBMCs from the stem cell graft donor, sampled from the stem cell graft. CDR3 in DNA: TGTGCCAGCAGTTACTCGCGGCAGCCTGGGGAGCAGTACTTC. Amino acids: CASSYSRQPGEQYF.